This TCR beta chain derives from a study of blood T cell repertoires in COVID-19. The CDR3 spans 14 residues. V gave up 4 bases and J gave up 4 bases, with 13 bases separating them. Germline V gene data show CDR1 as SGHVS and CDR2 as FQNEAQ. Participant age was roughly 18 to 95 years, and participants resided in fewer than 30 US areas. Recovered participants had two consecutive negative NP/OP PCR tests, healthcare professional clearance, or symptom resolution. In the authors' workflow: Estimation of nucleated cell counts relied on the amplification of reference gene primers. TCRdb keeps only in-frame clones here, not all; method: immunoSEQ multiplex PCR. V and J calls and clone size are copied from that table; D and trimming were computed from the DNA. The data contain around 200,000 clones, approximately 88% of them seen just once; the ten biggest clones take up approximately 3%.

The clonotype originates from a woman in her twenties or thirties who had recovered from COVID-19. The J gene is TRBJ1-2, the V gene TRBV7-8, with D perhaps TRBD1 (6 bases). The sequenced sample was PBMCs or T cells enriched from blood (not recorded which). DNA for the CDR3: TGTGCCAGCAGCTACACGGACAGCGTCTATGGCTACACCTTC. It codes for CASSYTDSVYGYTF.